This TCR beta chain was documented in a study of read filtering for tumor transcriptome and immune sequencing. This clonotype was recorded only once. The antigen remains undetermined. A read error may account for a junction end that differs from germline. This library used approximately 0.4 ug RNA and molecular barcoded adaptors spanning alpha/delta and beta/gamma chains. TCRdb reanalysed the reads using MiXCR and keeps one entry per CDR3 protein. The sample has more than 45,000 distinct CDR3 sequences, roughly an eighth seen once. Points from the study as a whole: Single-read clonotypes: roughly 86% of IR-seq clonotypes (roughly 3.2% of reads), around three quarters of RNA-seq clonotypes (roughly 49% of reads). Dropping single-read clonotypes raised IR-seq and RNA-seq shared-clonotype correlation.

CDR1 is SGHRS and CDR2 is YFSETQ in the germline V gene. The CDR3 is 15 residues long. The chain employs TRBV5-1 and TRBJ2-7; TRBD1 aligns across 7 bases. The sequence was collected from a donor over 35 with multiple myeloma. The sequencing input was a population of CD138-negative cells sorted from bone marrow. This chain's CDR3 is CASSKGQTCSYQQYF. The CDR3 bases are TGCGCCAGCAGCAAGGGACAGACGTGCTCCTACCAGCAGTACTTC.